Below, 23 T cell receptor beta chains from the same sample are listed, as sequenced in a study of graft-versus-host responses after intestinal transplantation. These receptors have no identified antigens. TCRdb's copy holds only in-frame clones and misses some; the assay was immunoSEQ multiplex PCR. This repertoire shows 50,000 to 75,000 clones, roughly 90% found once; its top ten account for 1.5% to 2%. The material was unstimulated CD8+ T cells sorted from spleen or lymph node cells, obtained before transplant. Receptors were obtained from a human donor who was the organ donor for an intestinal transplant.

The J gene is TRBJ2-3, the V gene TRBV6-4; 7 nucleotides agree with TRBD2. In germline, CDR1 is MRHNA, CDR2 SNTAGT. Trimming took 3 bases from V and 2 from J; bases not matched to a gene: 5. CDR3 length: 15 residues. The CDR3 reads CASSEIGRTTDTQYF. The CDR3 bases are TGTGCCAGCAGTGAAATCGGGAGGACCACAGATACGCAGTATTTT.

The rearrangement links TRBV19 to TRBJ1-5, with D possibly TRBD1 on 6 matching bases. Germline loops: CDR1 LNHDA, CDR2 SQIVND (reference sequence). The CDR3 covers 14 residues. Trimming stripped 7 bases from V and 1 base from J, with 11 bases between. In nucleotides, the CDR3 is TGTGCCAGTACCTACAGGGACAGCAATCAGCCCCAGCATTTT. Its translation: CASTYRDSNQPQHF.

J is TRBJ1-1 and V is TRBV27; TRBD1 agrees at 9 bases. The CDR3 is 15 amino acids. J was trimmed by 3 bases and V by 2 bases; bases with no gene match: 4. Germline V CDR1 and CDR2: MNHEY, SMNVEV (reference sequence). Written as DNA, the CDR3 is TGTGCCAGCAGTTTAGAAGGACAGGGGTACACTGAAGCTTTCTTT. Its protein is CASSLEGQGYTEAFF.

The gene calls are TRBV7-3 and TRBJ2-3; tentatively, D is TRBD2 (5 bases). This CDR3 is built from 16 residues. Trimming took off 5 bases at V and 1 base at J, with 16 bases between the two ends. Germline loops: CDR1 SGHTA, CDR2 FQGTGA. The CDR3 loop is CASSPRAEVGTDTQYF. CDR3 nucleotides: TGTGCCAGCAGCCCCAGAGCGGAAGTGGGCACAGATACGCAGTATTTT.

CDR3: CASTQFGGTSGSGYEQFF. As DNA, the CDR3 is TGTGCCAGCACCCAGTTTGGGGGGACTAGCGGGAGCGGGTATGAGCAGTTCTTC. The chain recombines TRBV27 with TRBJ2-1, with TRBD2 matching 14 bases. This CDR3 has 18 amino acids. V shed 7 bases and J 8 bases; nucleotides not matched to a gene: 16. Germline loops: CDR1 MNHEY, CDR2 SMNVEV (reference sequence).

The CDR3 nucleotides are TGTGCCAGTAATCCTTTTCAGCAGGGGGCTGAGCAGTTCTTC. Translating it yields CASNPFQQGAEQFF. This chain uses TRBV19 with TRBJ2-1, with 8 bases lining up with TRBD1. V lost 7 bases to trimming and J lost 9 bases; unmatched junction nucleotides: 11. The CDR3 length is 14 residues. CDR1 is LNHDA, CDR2 SQIVND, per germline (reference sequence).

The genes are TRBV9 and TRBJ2-1; 9 positions agree with TRBD1. Germline V lookup: CDR1 SGDLS, CDR2 YYNGEE. The CDR3 runs to 16 residues. V lost 4 bases to trimming and J lost 0 bases; unmatched junction nucleotides: 5. In nucleotides, the CDR3 is TGTGCCAGCAGCCCTCGACAGGGGGACTCCTACAATGAGCAGTTCTTC. Translating gives CASSPRQGDSYNEQFF.

This sequence joins TRBV7-6 and TRBJ2-2, with TRBD1 matching 9 bases. Germline loops: CDR1 SGHVS, CDR2 FNYEAQ. Trimming took 5 bases from V and 4 from J; bases not matched to a gene: 5. This CDR3 region has 15 residues. The CDR3 here is CASSPRGQGTGELFF. DNA for the CDR3: TGTGCCAGCAGCCCAAGGGGACAGGGCACCGGGGAGCTGTTTTTT.

The V and J genes are TRBV18 and TRBJ2-7; D may be TRBD1 (6 bases). The CDR3 spans 16 residues. V lost 4 bases, J lost 2 bases, and 18 bases lay in between. Germline values: CDR1 KGHSH, CDR2 LQKENI. CDR3 sequence: CASSLTPQDRAYEQYF. In DNA form, the CDR3 reads TGTGCCAGCTCACTCACCCCCCAGGACAGAGCCTACGAGCAGTACTTC.

The chain is built from TRBV10-3 and TRBJ2-1, with 8 bases fitting TRBD2. The CDR3 extends over 12 amino acids. CDR1 and CDR2 from the germline V gene are ENHRY and SYGVKD. Losses at the gene ends were 11 bases for V and 7 bases for J; bases not matched to a gene: 7. In nucleotides, the CDR3 is TGTGCCGGAAGGACTAGCCCTAATGAGCAGTTCTTC. It encodes CAGRTSPNEQFF.

The CDR3 here is CASSLEGLAPEQYF. The DNA of the CDR3 is TGTGCCAGCAGCTTGGAAGGACTAGCCCCCGAGCAGTACTTC. This rearrangement joins TRBV5-5 to TRBJ2-5, with 8 bases identical to TRBD2. With the DNA end fitting TRBJ2-7 better, the J assignment may be wrong. Germline V gene data show CDR1 as SGHKS and CDR2 as YYEKEE (reference sequence). The CDR3 runs 14 residues.

The rearrangement joins TRBV28 to TRBJ2-5, with 12 bases aligning to TRBD2. Unmatched junction bases numbered 18, after V lost 3 bases and J lost 4 bases. This CDR3 comprises 20 residues. Germline V gene lookup returns CDR1 MDHEN and CDR2 SYDVKM. CDR3 DNA sequence: TGTGCCAGCAGTTTTCTCACTCTGGATCTAGCGGGAGGGGTGGGAGAGACCCAGTACTTC. It codes for CASSFLTLDLAGGVGETQYF.

V gene TRBV7-9 combines with J gene TRBJ2-5; D not certain. This CDR3 region has 13 residues. V lost 4 bases and J lost 4, with 10 bases in between. The germline CDR1 and CDR2 sequences are SEHNR and FQNEAQ (reference sequence). CDR3 in DNA: TGTGCCAGCAGCTCCGGGTCGATAGAGACCCAGTACTTC. The encoded protein is CASSSGSIETQYF.

The J gene is TRBJ2-1, the V gene TRBV25-1; 14 nucleotides agree with TRBD2. V was pared by 5 bases and J by 0 bases, with 6 bases of the junction left unmatched. There are 18 residues in the CDR3. In germline, CDR1 is MGHDK, CDR2 SYGVNS. In DNA form, the CDR3 reads TGTGCCAGCAGTCGACTAGCGGGAGGGTCCAGCTCCTACAATGAGCAGTTCTTC. Encoded protein: CASSRLAGGSSSYNEQFF.

The V gene is TRBV16, the J gene TRBJ1-2; D unclear. The CDR3 length is 17 residues. V dropped 1 base and J dropped 2 bases, with 17 bases sitting between them. Germline V gene sequence: CDR1 KGHSY, CDR2 FQNENV. The CDR3 here is CASSQWEGLEGNYGYTF. The CDR3, as DNA: TGTGCCAGCAGCCAATGGGAGGGCCTGGAGGGAAACTATGGCTACACCTTC.

The chain couples TRBV6-1 to TRBJ2-7; 9 bases fit TRBD1. Germline V gene sequence: CDR1 MNHNS, CDR2 SASEGT. CDR3 length: 15 residues. V shed 10 bases, J shed 3 bases, and the junction held 13 bases outside the gene matches. The CDR3 sequence is CATIPAGTGYYEQYF. In DNA, the CDR3 is TGTGCCACCATCCCCGCCGGGACAGGGTACTACGAGCAGTACTTC.

The CDR3 sequence is CAWSSTQADTQYF. CDR3 bases: TGTGCCTGGAGTTCGACGCAGGCAGATACGCAGTATTTT. The chain joins TRBV30 to TRBJ2-3, with D unresolved. Germline CDR1 and CDR2: GTSNPN and SVGIG (reference sequence). Between the trimmed V and J ends, which lost 2 bases and 4 bases, there was a span of 10 bases. The CDR3 consists of 13 residues.

The gene calls are TRBV19 and TRBJ1-1, with TRBD1 matching over 10 bases. The germline V gene has CDR1 LNHDA and CDR2 SQIVND (reference sequence). The J segment lost 4 bases and the V segment lost 6 bases, leaving 8 bases of the junction unmatched. CDR3 length: 15 amino acids. CDR3 amino acids: CASRIGDRGSTEAFF. CDR3 DNA: TGTGCCAGTAGGATCGGGGACAGGGGATCCACTGAAGCTTTCTTT.

The V call is TRBV29-1, the J call TRBJ2-7; 9 bases are a match to TRBD1. The germline V gene has CDR1 SQVTM and CDR2 ANQGSEA. The CDR3 is 13 amino acids. Trimming took 1 base from V and 2 from J; bases not matched to a gene: 0. Here the CDR3 reads CSVEGTGAYEQYF. The CDR3 DNA is TGCAGCGTTGAAGGGACAGGGGCCTACGAGCAGTACTTC.

J is TRBJ2-7 and V is TRBV28, with 7 bases that match TRBD1. The germline gives CDR1 MDHEN, CDR2 SYDVKM. The V and J ends lost 4 bases and 4 bases, in that order; junction bases with no gene match: 19. This CDR3 region has 18 residues. CDR3 amino acids: CASSYVQGRLSEGYEQYF. CDR3 in DNA: TGTGCCAGCAGTTATGTACAGGGGCGCCTTTCTGAAGGGTACGAGCAGTACTTC.

The chain carries TRBV7-9 and TRBJ2-7, with TRBD1 matching 7 bases. The J segment lost 2 bases and the V segment lost 2 bases, leaving 3 bases of the junction unmatched. The CDR3 consists of 14 residues. The germline V gene encodes CDR1 SEHNR and CDR2 FQNEAQ (reference sequence). Written as DNA, the CDR3 is TGTGCCAGCAGCTTAACAGGGGACCCCTACGAGCAGTACTTC. Translation: CASSLTGDPYEQYF.

The chain joins TRBV28 to TRBJ1-1; the D is unclear. CDR3 size: 14 residues. V was cut by 6 bases and J by 6 bases, with 17 bases left in between. Germline V lookup: CDR1 MDHEN, CDR2 SYDVKM. CDR3 protein: CASSDDNWPPEAFF. The CDR3 DNA is TGTGCCAGCAGCGACGACAATTGGCCTCCTGAAGCTTTCTTT.

The J gene is TRBJ2-1, the V gene TRBV27; the match to TRBD2 covers 9 bases. V lost 3 bases and J lost 2; bases outside the gene matches: 2. This CDR3 has 15 residues. Germline-derived CDR1 and CDR2 are MNHEY and SMNVEV (reference sequence). Here the CDR3 reads CASSFLAGPYNEQFF. CDR3 nucleotide sequence: TGTGCCAGCAGTTTTCTAGCGGGACCCTACAATGAGCAGTTCTTC.